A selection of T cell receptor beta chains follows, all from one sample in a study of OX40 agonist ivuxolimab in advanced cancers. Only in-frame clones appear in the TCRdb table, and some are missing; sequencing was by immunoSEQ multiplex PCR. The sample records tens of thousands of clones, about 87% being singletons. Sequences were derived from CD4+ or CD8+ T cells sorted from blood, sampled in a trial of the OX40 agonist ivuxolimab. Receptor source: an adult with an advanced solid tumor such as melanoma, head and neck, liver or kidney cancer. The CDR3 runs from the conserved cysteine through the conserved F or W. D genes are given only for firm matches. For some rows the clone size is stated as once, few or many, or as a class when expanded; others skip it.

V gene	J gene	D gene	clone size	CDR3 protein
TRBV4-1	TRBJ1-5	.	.	CASSRGDNQPQHF
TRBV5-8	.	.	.	CASSLYGSYEQYF
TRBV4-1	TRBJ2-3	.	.	CASSPVGQDTQYF
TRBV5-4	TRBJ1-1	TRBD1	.	CASSLTGVAEAFF
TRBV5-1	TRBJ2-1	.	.	CASSFRPSGWNEQFF
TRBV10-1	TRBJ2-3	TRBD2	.	CASRLAGDGDTQYF
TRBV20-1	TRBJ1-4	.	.	CSARGTEKLFF
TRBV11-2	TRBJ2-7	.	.	CASSQSPLGSEQYF
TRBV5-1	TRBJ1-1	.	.	CASSFNPTTGLISPAFF
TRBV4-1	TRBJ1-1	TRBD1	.	CASRLKGAGDTEAFF
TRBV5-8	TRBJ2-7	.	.	CASSLAEVGTLRGEQYF
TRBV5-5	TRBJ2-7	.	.	CASSPFGTYEQYF
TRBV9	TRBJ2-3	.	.	CASSVVEGRTDTQYF
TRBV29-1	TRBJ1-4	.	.	CSVAGAAINEKLFF
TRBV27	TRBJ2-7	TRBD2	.	CASSPGLAVKQYF
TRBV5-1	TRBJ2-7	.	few	CASSLAPYEQYF
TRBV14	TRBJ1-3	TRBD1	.	CASSPTGGERSTIYF
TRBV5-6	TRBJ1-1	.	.	CASSFLQYTEAFF
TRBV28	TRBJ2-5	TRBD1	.	CASAYAGTGVETQYF
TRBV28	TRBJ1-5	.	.	CASSAGLVDQPQHF
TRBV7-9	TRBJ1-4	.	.	CASSLEGTEKLFF
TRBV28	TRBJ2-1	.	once	CASSQRLTRNEQFF
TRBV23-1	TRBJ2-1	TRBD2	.	CASSLLGLAVHYNEQFF
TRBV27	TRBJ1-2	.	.	CASSLGLGVGGGYTF
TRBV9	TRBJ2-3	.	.	CASSPGTQPTDTQYF
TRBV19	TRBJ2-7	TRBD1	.	CASSWTLGTGDYEQYF
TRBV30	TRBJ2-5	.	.	CAWGWGTETQYF
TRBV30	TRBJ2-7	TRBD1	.	CAWSVGTGLYEQYF
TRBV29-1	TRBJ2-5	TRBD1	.	CSAGDSEETQYF
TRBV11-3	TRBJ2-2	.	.	CASRGNVGELFF
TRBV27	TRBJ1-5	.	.	CASAPRGSNQPQHF
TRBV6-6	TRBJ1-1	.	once	CASSRGTEAFF
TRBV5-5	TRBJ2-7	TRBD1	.	CASSPFRDRGHEQYF
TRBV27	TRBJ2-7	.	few	CASSTNRDTAYEQYF
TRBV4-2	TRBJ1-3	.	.	CASSQGGTGNTIYF
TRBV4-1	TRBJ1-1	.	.	CASSQDQRGNTEAFF